Given below is one T cell receptor (beta chain) in context. The target antigen is unknown. Treatment reported: treatment-naive control, cytoreductive nephrectomy. Clear cell pathology was present in this patient's renal cell carcinoma. The data originate from a study of radiation and T cells in renal cell carcinoma. Whole-study findings and limits: Intratumoral heterogeneity was not captured in these approximately 1 g regions. In nephrectomy-only tumors, top 100 clonotypes averaged around 40%, versus roughly 50% irradiated.

CDR1 and CDR2 (germline): SGHRS, YFSETQ. V lost 4 bases, J lost 3 bases, and 7 bases stayed unmatched. There are 14 residues in the CDR3. The data were produced by immunoSEQ multiplex PCR, yet TCRdb's version contains in-frame clones alone and is incomplete. The data show about 23,000 clones, with 58% seen just once and roughly 22% held by the top ten. Specimen: tumor tissue, collected from a patient whose treatment was nephrectomy without radiotherapy. The J gene is TRBJ2-7, the V gene TRBV5-1; TRBD1 matches 7 bases. This TCR was sampled from a man between 35 and 55 years old with renal cell carcinoma. The chain's CDR3 is CASSQTTGVYEQYF. CDR3 DNA: TGCGCCAGCAGCCAAACCACAGGGGTCTACGAGCAGTACTTC.